These 29 T cell receptor beta chains were sequenced from one sample in a study of identifying expanded T cells in peripheral blood. Clones were read by immunoSEQ multiplex PCR, and TCRdb kept only the in-frame ones, dropping some. The data show 60,000 to 80,000 clones, roughly nine tenths seen once. Input material: blood. Receptors originate from a person aged 18 to 75 in good health.

This rearrangement joins TRBV6-5 to TRBJ2-1; no reliable D call. Trimming cost V 6 bases and J 7 bases, with 19 bases left between them. Germline assignment: CDR1 MNHEY and CDR2 SVGAGI. This CDR3 spans 15 amino acids. The CDR3 is CASSLQVGRLNEQFF. The CDR3 DNA is TGTGCCAGCAGCCTCCAGGTGGGCCGGTTGAATGAGCAGTTCTTC.

The V call is TRBV5-6, the J call TRBJ1-6, with D uncertain. V lost 2 bases and J lost 1, with 10 bases in between. The germline V gene has CDR1 SGHDT and CDR2 YYEEEE. The CDR3 loop spans 16 amino acids. The CDR3, as DNA: TGTGCCAGCAGCTTTGGTTCTGGTTCCTATAATTCACCCCTCCACTTT. This codes for CASSFGSGSYNSPLHF.

The chain couples TRBV4-2 to TRBJ1-6; D is unclear. The CDR3 length is 14 residues. V dropped 1 base and J dropped 9 bases, with 10 bases sitting between them. CDR1 and CDR2 from the germline V gene are LGHNA and YNFKEQ. Here the CDR3 reads CASSQGVMGSPLHF. CDR3 sequence (DNA): TGTGCCAGCAGCCAAGGGGTCATGGGTTCACCCCTCCACTTT.

The V gene is TRBV5-4, the J gene TRBJ2-5; D is possibly TRBD1 or TRBD2 (5 bases each). Germline-derived CDR1 and CDR2 are SGHNT and YYREEE (reference sequence). Trimming removed 3 bases at V and 6 bases at J, with 15 bases between. The CDR3 runs 14 residues. CDR3 in amino acids: CASSSSGPSKTQYF. CDR3 DNA: TGTGCCAGCAGCTCCTCGGGGCCTTCGAAGACCCAGTACTTC.

V and J are TRBV29-1 and TRBJ2-1; 9 nucleotides agree with TRBD2. The CDR3 totals 13 residues. Trimming at V came to 4 bases and at J to 7 bases, leaving 5 bases not matched to a gene. Germline-derived CDR1 and CDR2 are SQVTM and ANQGSEA. The chain's CDR3 is CSVALAGWNEQFF. The CDR3 bases are TGCAGCGTTGCCCTAGCGGGGTGGAATGAGCAGTTCTTC.

The genes are TRBV10-3 and TRBJ2-1; D is undetermined. The CDR3 has 10 residues. Germline V gene lookup returns CDR1 ENHRY and CDR2 SYGVKD. V lost 3 bases and J lost 9, with 3 bases in between. CDR3 coding DNA: TGTGCCATCAGTGACGGTGAGCAGTTCTTC. Translated: CAISDGEQFF.

The CDR3 sequence: CASRSGFEQYF. CDR3 coding DNA: TGTGCCAGCAGGTCAGGGTTCGAGCAGTACTTC. The gene calls are TRBV7-8 and TRBJ2-7, with D possibly being TRBD1 (5 bases). In germline, CDR1 is SGHVS, CDR2 FQNEAQ. V lost 6 bases and J lost 6, with 9 bases in between. The CDR3 sequence is 11 residues long.

This clone was observed once. This sequence joins TRBV5-4 and TRBJ2-1; D may match TRBD1 or TRBD2 (6 bases each). This CDR3 contains 12 residues. Looked up from germline, CDR1 is SGHNT and CDR2 is YYREEE (reference sequence). V lost 4 bases and J lost 11, with 13 bases in between. In DNA form, the CDR3 reads TGTGCCAGCAGCGCGTCGGGGGCCCAGCAGTTCTTC. It specifies CASSASGAQQFF.

The genes are TRBV4-3 and TRBJ2-1, with TRBD2 matching 13 bases. Germline V gene lookup returns CDR1 LGHNA and CDR2 YSLEER. Germline trimming cut 3 bases from V and 6 bases from J; bases unmatched to any gene: 5. The CDR3 is made up of 16 amino acids. This CDR3 is CASSHGLAGAINEQFF. CDR3 nucleotide sequence: TGCGCCAGCAGCCACGGACTAGCGGGGGCTATCAATGAGCAGTTCTTC.

This clone was detected once. The chain combines TRBV5-1 with TRBJ2-7; 7 bases are a match to TRBD1. Looked up from germline, CDR1 is SGHRS and CDR2 is YFSETQ. V lost 4 bases, J lost 9 bases, and 13 bases stayed unmatched. The CDR3 consists of 14 residues. The CDR3 nucleotides are TGCGCCAGCAGCCCCCGACAGGGACCCCCCGGGCAGTACTTC. Translating gives CASSPRQGPPGQYF.

The V gene is TRBV20-1, the J gene TRBJ2-7; either TRBD1 or TRBD2 may supply D (6 bases each). The CDR3 consists of 11 residues. Trimming cost V 7 bases and J 4 bases, with 11 bases left between them. Germline CDR1 and CDR2: DFQATT and SNEGSKA (reference sequence). As DNA, the CDR3 is TGCAGTGGGGGGGCTGGTTACGAGCAGTACTTC. It encodes CSGGAGYEQYF.

The rearrangement joins TRBV2 to TRBJ1-5; TRBD1 matches 10 bases. This CDR3 has 15 residues. Trimming at V came to 6 bases and at J to 5 bases, leaving 7 bases not matched to a gene. Looked up from germline, CDR1 is SNHLY and CDR2 is FYNNEI. As DNA, the CDR3 is TGTGCCAGCAGCGGACAGGGGGTTTCCTATCAGCCCCAGCATTTT. The encoded protein is CASSGQGVSYQPQHF.

CDR3 in DNA: TGTGCCAGCAGCTCGGGGGTCTCAACCGGGGAGCTGTTTTTT. Translating it yields CASSSGVSTGELFF. The chain uses TRBV7-3 and TRBJ2-2; TRBD2 is a possible D gene (6 bases). Trimming left V 4 bases short and J 5 bases short, with 11 bases between. Germline CDR1 reads SGHTA; CDR2 reads FQGTGA. The CDR3 is 14 amino acids.

The CDR3 sequence: CASSERGRGTEAFF. The CDR3 DNA reads TGTGCCAGCAGTGAAAGGGGCCGGGGGACTGAAGCTTTCTTT. This sequence joins TRBV2 and TRBJ1-1, with D tentatively TRBD1 (5 bases). The CDR3 length is 14 residues. The V and J ends lost 2 bases and 5 bases respectively, with 12 bases between them. Germline CDR1 reads SNHLY; CDR2 reads FYNNEI.

The table lists this clone with a count of one. This chain links TRBV15 with TRBJ2-7; 11 bases agree with TRBD2. The trim removed 5 bases at V and 3 bases at J, leaving 6 bases unmatched. The germline gives CDR1 LNHNV, CDR2 YYDKDF (reference sequence). The CDR3 covers 15 residues. The CDR3 reads CATSDPGTSGYEQYF. The CDR3 coding sequence is TGTGCCACCAGCGACCCCGGGACTAGCGGCTACGAGCAGTACTTC. The whole variable domain, remainder taken from reference TRBV15 and TRBJ2-7, is DAMVIQNPRYQVTQFGKPVTLSCSQTLNHNVMYWYQQKSSQAPKLLFHYYDKDFNNEADTPDNFQSRRPNTSFCFLDIRSPGLGDTAMYLCATSDPGTSGYEQYFGPGTRLTVT.

This chain uses TRBV27 with TRBJ1-5; D may be TRBD1 (6 bases). Per the germline V gene, CDR1 is MNHEY and CDR2 is SMNVEV (reference sequence). Trimming removed 5 bases from V and 4 bases from J, with 12 bases in between. The CDR3 length is 14 residues. The CDR3 nucleotides read TGTGCCAGCAGTCCCCGGGACACGAATCAGCCCCAGCATTTT. Encoded protein: CASSPRDTNQPQHF.

This chain connects TRBV11-2 to TRBJ2-7; TRBD1 matches at 8 bases. The CDR3 has 15 amino acids. Germline CDR1 SGHAT, CDR2 FQNNGV. V was clipped by 1 base and J by 1 base; unmatched bases: 3. The CDR3 nucleotides are TGTGCCAGCAGCTTAGCCTGGGACAGGTCCTACGAGCAGTACTTC. It encodes CASSLAWDRSYEQYF. The variable domain in full, completed from reference TRBV11-2 and TRBJ2-7, reads EAGVAQSPRYKIIEKRQSVAFWCNPISGHATLYWYQQILGQGPKLLIQFQNNGVVDDSQLPKDRFSAERLKGVDSTLKIQPAKLEDSAVYLCASSLAWDRSYEQYFGPGTRLTVT.

The J gene is TRBJ1-4, the V gene TRBV10-3; 7 positions agree with TRBD1. V lost 6 bases, J lost 3 bases, and 1 base stayed unmatched. The germline V gene encodes CDR1 ENHRY and CDR2 SYGVKD. The CDR3 is 13 residues long. CDR3 region: CAIRTGSNEKLFF. CDR3 nucleotide sequence: TGTGCCATCAGGACAGGGTCTAATGAAAAACTGTTTTTT.

The chain links TRBV7-9 to TRBJ1-4; 7 nucleotides align to TRBD1. With 3 bases clipped from V and 7 bases from J, the junction kept 2 bases outside the gene matches. The CDR3 covers 13 residues. In germline, CDR1 is SEHNR, CDR2 FQNEAQ (reference sequence). The DNA of the CDR3 is TGTGCCAGCAGCTTGGGACAGACTGAAAAACTGTTTTTT. Translating gives CASSLGQTEKLFF.

The gene calls are TRBV29-1 and TRBJ2-5, with 7 nucleotides matching TRBD1. CDR1 and CDR2 from the germline V gene are SQVTM and ANQGSEA. This CDR3 is built from 12 residues. Trimming cost V 6 bases and J 6 bases; bases outside gene matches: 7. CDR3 bases: TGCAGCGTCGAGGGGGCCATCCAGACCCAGTACTTC. Its protein product is CSVEGAIQTQYF. The entire variable domain, with the rest obtained from reference TRBV29-1 and TRBJ2-5, is as follows: SAVISQKPSRDICQRGTSLTIQCQVDSQVTMMFWYRQQPGQSLTLIATANQGSEATYESGFVIDKFPISRPNLTFSTLTVSNMSPEDSSIYLCSVEGAIQTQYFGPGTRLLVL.

The CDR3 DNA reads TGTGCCAGCAGCACAGGGGTTAGTGGAAACACCATATATTTT. Encoded protein: CASSTGVSGNTIYF. The chain couples TRBV5-4 to TRBJ1-3; 7 bases agree with TRBD1. Germline assignment: CDR1 SGHNT and CDR2 YYREEE (reference sequence). With V trimmed by 4 bases and J by 3 bases, 4 bases remained unmatched. The CDR3 is 14 residues long.

This chain joins TRBV7-2 and TRBJ2-7; D gene ambiguous. There are 15 residues in the CDR3. In germline, CDR1 is SGHTA, CDR2 FQGNSA. V was shortened by 1 base and J by 6 bases, with 16 bases between the two germline ends. The DNA of the CDR3 is TGTGCCAGCAGCTTAGAGCAGGTCCCCTCCATCGAGCAGTACTTC. It translates to CASSLEQVPSIEQYF.

The chain uses TRBV9 and TRBJ2-1, with 8 bases matching TRBD2. Losses at the gene ends were 2 bases for V and 0 bases for J; bases not matched to a gene: 10. This CDR3 comprises 18 residues. Germline values: CDR1 SGDLS, CDR2 YYNGEE. The CDR3: CASSVGPSGRSSYNEQFF. In DNA form, the CDR3 reads TGTGCCAGCAGCGTGGGTCCTAGCGGGCGGAGCTCCTACAATGAGCAGTTCTTC. The variable domain in full, completed from reference TRBV9 and TRBJ2-1, reads DSGVTQTPKHLITATGQRVTLRCSPRSGDLSVYWYQQSLDQGLQFLIQYYNGEERAKGNILERFSAQQFPDLHSELNLSSLELGDSALYFCASSVGPSGRSSYNEQFFGPGTRLTVL.

The V call is TRBV9, the J call TRBJ1-4, with D tentatively TRBD1 (5 bases). The V gene lost 4 bases and the J gene lost 7 bases, with 17 bases spanning the gap. The CDR3 spans 15 residues. Looked up from germline, CDR1 is SGDLS and CDR2 is YYNGEE. CDR3 DNA sequence: TGTGCCAGCAGCCCCAGTGGGGGGAGCAGTGAAAAACTGTTTTTT. This sequence encodes CASSPSGGSSEKLFF.

The rearrangement uses TRBV21-1 and TRBJ2-7; the DNA was not compared with TRBD2, the D call given in the table. TRBV21-1 is reported as a pseudogene. CDR3 length: 12 amino acids. This chain's CDR3 is CASSKTGCEQYF. The CDR3 DNA follows: TGTGCCAGCAGCAAAACCGGGTGTGAGCAGTACTTC.

The J gene is TRBJ1-1, the V gene TRBV5-6, with D possibly TRBD1 on 5 matching bases. Trimming pared 1 base from V and 0 bases from J, leaving 7 bases between. Germline-derived CDR1 and CDR2 are SGHDT and YYEEEE. This CDR3 has 14 amino acids. As DNA, the CDR3 is TGTGCCAGCAGCTTGAGACAGCTGAACACTGAAGCTTTCTTT. Protein product: CASSLRQLNTEAFF. The variable domain in full, with the rest retrieved from reference TRBV5-6 and TRBJ1-1, is DAGVTQSPTHLIKTRGQQVTLRCSPKSGHDTVSWYQQALGQGPQFIFQYYEEEERQRGNFPDRFSGHQFPNYSSELNVNALLLGDSALYLCASSLRQLNTEAFFGQGTRLTVV.

As DNA, the CDR3 is TGCAGCGTTGAAGCGGGGGGGCAACAAGCTTTCTTT. This codes for CSVEAGGQQAFF. The rearrangement links TRBV29-1 to TRBJ1-1; the D gene is possibly TRBD1 (6 bases). V shed 1 base and J shed 9 bases, with 12 bases lying between them. From germline, CDR1 is SQVTM and CDR2 ANQGSEA. The CDR3 is 12 amino acids.

The chain recombines TRBV19 with TRBJ1-2; TRBD1 might be the D (5 bases). Germline CDR1 reads LNHDA; CDR2 reads SQIVND (reference sequence). The CDR3 extends over 14 amino acids. Trimming removed 5 bases from V and 2 bases from J, with 12 bases in between. The CDR3 DNA sequence: TGTGCCAGTAGTGCACGGGGCTACAACTATGGCTACACCTTC. Residues: CASSARGYNYGYTF.

V and J are TRBV18 and TRBJ1-1; D unresolved. Germline V gene lookup returns CDR1 KGHSH and CDR2 LQKENI. The CDR3 runs to 14 residues. The V and J ends lost 2 bases and 5 bases respectively, with 12 bases between them. CDR3 coding DNA: TGTGCCAGCTCACCATCCCTGGGCGTTACTGAAGCTTTCTTT. Its translation: CASSPSLGVTEAFF.